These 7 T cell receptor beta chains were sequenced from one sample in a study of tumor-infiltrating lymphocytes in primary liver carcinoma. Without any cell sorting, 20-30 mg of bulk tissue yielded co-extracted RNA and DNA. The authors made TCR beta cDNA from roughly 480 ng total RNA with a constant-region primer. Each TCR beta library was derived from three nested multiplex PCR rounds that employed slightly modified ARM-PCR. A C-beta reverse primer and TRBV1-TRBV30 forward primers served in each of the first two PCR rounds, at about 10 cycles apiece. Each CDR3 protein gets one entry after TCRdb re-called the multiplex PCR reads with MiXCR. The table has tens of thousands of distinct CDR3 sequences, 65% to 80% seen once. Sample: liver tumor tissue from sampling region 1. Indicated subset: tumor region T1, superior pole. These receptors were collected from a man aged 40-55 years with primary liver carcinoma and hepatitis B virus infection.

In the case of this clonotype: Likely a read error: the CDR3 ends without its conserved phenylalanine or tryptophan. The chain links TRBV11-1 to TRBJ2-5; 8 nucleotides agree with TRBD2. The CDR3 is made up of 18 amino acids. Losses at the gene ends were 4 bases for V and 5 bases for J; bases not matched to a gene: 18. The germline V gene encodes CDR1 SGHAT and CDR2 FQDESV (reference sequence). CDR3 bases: TGTGCCAGCAGCTCTACCTGGACTAGCTGGAGGGCTGGGGAGACCCAGTACCTC. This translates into CASSSTWTSWRAGETQYL.

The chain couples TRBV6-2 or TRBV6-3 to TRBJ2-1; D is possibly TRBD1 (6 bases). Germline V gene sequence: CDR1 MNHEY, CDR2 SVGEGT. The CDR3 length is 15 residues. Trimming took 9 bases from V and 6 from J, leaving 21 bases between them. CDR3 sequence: CASSFESQGFNEQFF. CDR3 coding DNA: TGTGCCAGTTCCTTTGAGTCTCAGGGGTTCAATGAGCAGTTCTTC.

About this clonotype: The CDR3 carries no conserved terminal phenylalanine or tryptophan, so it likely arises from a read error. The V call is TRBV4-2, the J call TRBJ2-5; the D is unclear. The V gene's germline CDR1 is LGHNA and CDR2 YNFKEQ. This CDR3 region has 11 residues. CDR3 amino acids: CANSQEETQYS. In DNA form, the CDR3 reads TGTGCCAACAGCCAAGAAGAGACCCAGTACTCC.

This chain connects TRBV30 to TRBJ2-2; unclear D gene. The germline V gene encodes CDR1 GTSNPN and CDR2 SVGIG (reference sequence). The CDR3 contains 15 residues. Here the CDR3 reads CVRSVGGLSTGELFF. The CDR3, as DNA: TGTGTCAGGAGTGTAGGTGGCCTCTCCACCGGGGAGCTGTTTTTT.

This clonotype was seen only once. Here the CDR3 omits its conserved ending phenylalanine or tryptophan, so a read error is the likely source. The CDR3 spells CATSLSGGGRGGEQYL. The CDR3 nucleotides are TGTGCCACTAGCCTATCCGGTGGGGGGCGCGGAGGCGAGCAGTACCTC. The V gene is TRBV11-1, the J gene TRBJ2-7; D may correspond to TRBD1 or TRBD2 (6 bases each). The V gene's germline CDR1 is SGHAT and CDR2 FQDESV (reference sequence). Trimming removed 10 bases at V and 6 bases at J, with 28 bases between. This CDR3 comprises 16 residues.

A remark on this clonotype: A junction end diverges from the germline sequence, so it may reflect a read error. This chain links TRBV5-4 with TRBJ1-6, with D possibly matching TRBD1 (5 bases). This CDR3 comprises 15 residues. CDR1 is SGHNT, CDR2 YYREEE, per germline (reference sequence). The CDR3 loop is CVSSLQELGESPLHF. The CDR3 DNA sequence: TGTGTCAGCAGCTTGCAGGAATTGGGGGAATCACCCCTCCACTTT.

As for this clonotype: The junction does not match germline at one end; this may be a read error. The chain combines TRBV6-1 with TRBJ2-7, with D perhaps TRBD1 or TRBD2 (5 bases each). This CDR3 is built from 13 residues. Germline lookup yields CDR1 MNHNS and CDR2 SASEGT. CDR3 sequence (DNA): TGTGCCAGCAGTGAAGCACTCCGGGACGACCAGTACTTC. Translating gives CASSEALRDDQYF.